These T cell receptor beta chains were read from a single sample in a study of T cell responses to AZD1222 COVID-19 vaccine. Assay: immunoSEQ multiplex PCR; the TCRdb copy retains only in-frame clones and omits some. This table has tens of thousands of clones, more than 80% appearing once. The source material was peripheral blood, sampled on day 0 of AZD1222 vaccination. These receptors were collected from an adult in good health. The CDR3 runs from the conserved cysteine through the conserved F or W.

V	CDR3
TRBV19	CASSIGQIAKNIQYF
TRBV5-5	CASSLVPDYGYTF
TRBV4-2	CASSHGTADISPLHF
TRBV7-3	CASSLWGGKETQYF
TRBV27	CASSWGGTSGANVLTF
TRBV5-5	CASSLGITEAFF
TRBV7-9	CASSGPGTGYQPQHF
TRBV27	CASSLTGLFTDTQYF
TRBV5-1	CASSFRTVRPPGQYF
TRBV5-1	CASSQDVGHGYTF
TRBV11-3	CASSLSEDTEAFF
TRBV7-9	CASSPGARGKQPQHF
TRBV5-3	CANLREGRGDDSNQPQHF
TRBV19	CATATGGHEQYF
TRBV5-4	CASSPDRWGYNSPLHF
TRBV27	CASSPRTGPNEKLFF
TRBV6-1	CASSELSPGIDNEQFF
TRBV9	CASSASVGGGGTEAFF
TRBV19	CASSTMTGGRSYNEQFF
TRBV5-1	CASSVSGLDGYTF
TRBV20-1	CSAPERSTYTF
TRBV7-2	CASSPPPGRETQYF
TRBV27	CASSVRAKDTYEQYF
TRBV18	CASSPPAPGYTF
TRBV19	CASSPSGSGYTEAFF
TRBV7-8	CASSLARDTKNTDTQYF
TRBV7-9	CASSLWVWDRGGGSEAFF
TRBV5-1	CASSFGRTVNYGYTF
TRBV7-2	CASSRDRAGGYTF
TRBV3-1/TRBV3-2	CASSQFLSGRPYNEQFF
TRBV4-1	CASSLSGTDNYGYTF
TRBV11-2	CASSFETSQPQHF
TRBV6-2/TRBV6-3	CASSTLRGHYTEAFF
TRBV4-3	CASSRGTGVNQPQHF
TRBV20-1	CSASWGQGARQPQHF
TRBV19	CASSQGIPGNTIYF
TRBV29-1	CSAYHRQVEAFF
TRBV6-5	CASSYSPGWTEAFF
TRBV11-3	CASSREQIYGYTF